This passage covers 7 T cell receptor beta chains from one sample sequenced in a study of blood T cell repertoires in COVID-19 (dated by TCRdb to 2020 to 2021). Libraries were built with the immunoSEQ multiplex PCR assay. TCRdb mirrors the immuneACCESS table, restricted to in-frame sequences. Some clones are absent from its copies; in checked studies, under half trace to an unresolved V gene, and the reason for the others is unknown. In this sample the table shows about 240,000 clones, approximately 90% of which occur a single time. Under 10% of the sample is held by the ten biggest clonotypes. Sequenced: PBMCs or T cells enriched from blood (not recorded which). The source is a man aged 35 to 55 who had recovered from COVID-19.

The genes are TRBV5-1 and TRBJ2-2; 9 nucleotides agree with TRBD1. J lost 5 bases, V lost 1 base, and 3 bases had no gene match. Germline CDR1 is SGHRS and CDR2 is YFSETQ. The CDR3 sequence is 15 residues long. The CDR3 spells CASSLYRGHTGELFF. The CDR3 nucleotides read TGCGCCAGCAGCTTGTACAGGGGGCATACCGGGGAGCTGTTTTTT.

This sequence joins TRBV5-1 and TRBJ2-7; possible D gene TRBD2, 5 bases. V gave up 0 bases and J gave up 5 bases, with 6 bases separating them. The CDR3 runs 12 residues. CDR1 is SGHRS and CDR2 is YFSETQ in the germline V gene. The CDR3 coding sequence is TGCGCCAGCAGCTTGGCCGGGGACGAGCAGTACTTC. Protein sequence: CASSLAGDEQYF.

The chain has TRBV5-1 and TRBJ2-3; D gene uncertain. V lost 4 bases, J lost 2 bases, and 8 bases lay in between. Germline V gene lookup returns CDR1 SGHRS and CDR2 YFSETQ. The CDR3 sequence is 13 residues long. The CDR3 loop reads CASSPPNTDTQYF. The CDR3 DNA reads TGCGCCAGCAGCCCGCCTAACACAGATACGCAGTATTTT.

The chain combines TRBV5-1 with TRBJ2-1, with 11 bases matching TRBD2. Germline loops: CDR1 SGHRS, CDR2 YFSETQ. The CDR3 runs 14 residues. With V trimmed by 4 bases and J by 5 bases, 2 bases remained unmatched. The CDR3 DNA reads as TGCGCCAGCAGCAATAGCGGGGGGGACAATGAGCAGTTCTTC. Amino acid sequence: CASSNSGGDNEQFF.

As for this clone: This sample includes further DNA sequences coding for the same CDR3. The chain employs TRBV5-6 and TRBJ1-5; a possible D gene is TRBD1 (6 bases). Germline V gene data show CDR1 as SGHDT and CDR2 as YYEEEE. The CDR3 is 14 residues long. Trimming cost V 0 bases and J 2 bases, with 6 bases left between them. CDR3 residues: CASSLAGGNQPQHF. In DNA form, the CDR3 reads TGTGCCAGCAGCTTGGCAGGGGGCAATCAGCCCCAGCATTTT.

CDR3 protein: CASSRGSLNSPLHF. CDR3 in DNA: TGTGCCAGCAGCAGGGGGAGCCTTAATTCACCCCTCCACTTT. V gene TRBV2 combines with J gene TRBJ1-6; 7 nucleotides align to TRBD1. The CDR3 has 14 amino acids. Unmatched junction bases numbered 5, after V lost 6 bases and J lost 6 bases. CDR1 SNHLY and CDR2 FYNNEI come from the germline V gene.

The chain combines TRBV6-5 with TRBJ2-1, with TRBD2 matching 8 bases. V was pared by 8 bases and J by 4 bases, with 4 bases of the junction left unmatched. This CDR3 region has 13 residues. The germline V gene has CDR1 MNHEY and CDR2 SVGAGI. The CDR3 sequence: CASWTGGYNEQFF. CDR3 DNA sequence: TGTGCCAGCTGGACGGGGGGGTACAATGAGCAGTTCTTC.